This T cell receptor beta chain was captured in a study of blood T cell repertoires in COVID-19. The wider study: COVID-19 samples, acute and convalescent, were from the United States, Italy and Spain.

The CDR3 length is 14 residues. The germline CDR1 and CDR2 sequences are MNHEY and SMNVEV (reference sequence). The germline V and J ends were trimmed by 3 bases and 5 bases, with 13 bases remaining between them. Donors were grouped by their self-reported clinical history. Per the study methods: Estimates of nucleated cell counts were drawn from the amplification of reference gene primers. Here immunoSEQ multiplex PCR was the method, and the copy in TCRdb shows in-frame clones only, minus some. V, J and clone size are taken as reported in that table, and D and trimming were inferred from the DNA itself. The table shows approximately 200,000 clones, with roughly nine tenths occurring only once.

V is TRBV27 and J is TRBJ1-1; possibly TRBD1 for D (5 bases). The TCR originated in a woman aged 18-30 years in a cohort exposed to, infected with or recovered from COVID-19 (not recorded which). The sequenced sample consisted of PBMCs or T cells enriched from blood (not recorded which). The CDR3 protein is CASSFSGVGTEAFF. The CDR3, as DNA: TGTGCCAGCAGTTTTTCGGGGGTCGGGACTGAAGCTTTCTTT.